The TCR beta chain described here comes from a study of cytomegalovirus exposure and HLA in healthy donors. The germline V gene encodes CDR1 GTSNPN and CDR2 SVGIG (reference sequence). After removal of 5 bases from V and 4 bases from J, the junction contained 4 bases not matched to a gene. CDR3 length equals 13 residues. Overall study findings and caveats: A later analysis found that most CMV-associated TCR beta chains appeared HLA-restricted. Later analysis revealed greater clonal expansion in HLA-associated TCR beta chains than in equally common others.

With 60 Vbeta and 13 Jbeta primers, the PCR was carried out. Sequenced by immunoSEQ multiplex PCR; TCRdb stores in-frame clones only, minus some. The data contain fewer than 200,000 clones, roughly 87% of them singletons. On this clone itself: Its antigen is currently unknown.

Material: PBMCs. This TCR was recovered from a girl under three years old in good health and CMV-seronegative. The chain carries TRBV30 and TRBJ1-1; the match to TRBD1 covers 10 bases. The CDR3 protein is CAWSRDRGTEAFF. CDR3 DNA sequence: TGTGCCTGGTCCCGGGACAGGGGCACTGAAGCTTTCTTT.